The 25 T cell receptor beta chains below all came from one sample that was sequenced in a study of blood T cell repertoires in COVID-19. The repertoire was sequenced with immunoSEQ multiplex PCR; TCRdb's copy has only in-frame clones and lacks some. The sample contains 250,000 to 300,000 clones, approximately 88% of which appear only once. Sequencing used peripheral blood. These TCRs come from a man aged 45-60 years with acute or convalescent COVID-19.

The chain links TRBV9 to TRBJ1-4; TRBD1 agrees at 7 bases. Germline lookup yields CDR1 SGDLS and CDR2 YYNGEE. This CDR3 has 16 amino acids. V lost 3 bases to trimming and J lost 0 bases; unmatched junction nucleotides: 5. The CDR3 is CASSGQGSSTNEKLFF. The CDR3 region has the DNA TGTGCCAGCAGCGGACAGGGTTCGTCAACTAATGAAAAACTGTTTTTT.

This rearrangement joins TRBV2 to TRBJ1-5; TRBD1 matches 8 bases. The CDR3 totals 13 residues. V dropped 4 bases and J dropped 6; count of bases not matched to a gene: 2. From germline, CDR1 is SNHLY and CDR2 FYNNEI. In DNA, the CDR3 is TGTGCCAGCAGTGGGACAGGGAGTCAGCCCCAGCATTTT. This sequence encodes CASSGTGSQPQHF.

The J gene is TRBJ1-1, the V gene TRBV10-3; maybe TRBD1 (5 bases). Germline CDR1 and CDR2: ENHRY and SYGVKD. The CDR3 has 14 residues. Trimming pared 0 bases from V and 11 bases from J, leaving 16 bases between. This CDR3 reads CAISESVDIKRAFF. CDR3 DNA: TGTGCCATCAGTGAGTCCGTGGACATAAAAAGGGCTTTCTTT.

The V call is TRBV29-1, the J call TRBJ1-1; D remains unclear. V was trimmed by 7 bases and J by 1 base, leaving 10 bases between them. Germline CDR1 SQVTM, CDR2 ANQGSEA. This CDR3 spans 12 amino acids. The CDR3 DNA is TGCAGCGCCGGCTACTCGAACACTGAAGCTTTCTTT. Its protein is CSAGYSNTEAFF.

The chain couples TRBV10-3 to TRBJ2-7; 10 nucleotides align to TRBD1. Trimming at V came to 6 bases and at J to 11 bases, leaving 4 bases not matched to a gene. CDR3 size: 11 residues. Germline V gene data show CDR1 as ENHRY and CDR2 as SYGVKD. CDR3 DNA: TGTGCCATCAGGGGGACAGGGGTGGAGTACTTC. It yields the protein CAIRGTGVEYF.

The chain couples TRBV27 to TRBJ1-5, with D maybe TRBD1 (6 bases). V lost 4 bases, J lost 3 bases, and 10 bases lay in between. The CDR3 totals 14 residues. Germline V CDR1 and CDR2: MNHEY, SMNVEV (reference sequence). In DNA form, the CDR3 reads TGTGCCAGCAGTTCGACAGGCCACAATCAGCCCCAGCATTTT. It translates to CASSSTGHNQPQHF.

The chain recombines TRBV18 with TRBJ2-2, with TRBD1 matching 10 bases. Germline CDR1 is KGHSH and CDR2 is LQKENI. V lost 3 bases, J lost 1 base, and 8 bases stayed unmatched. The CDR3 is 18 amino acids. The CDR3 DNA sequence: TGTGCCAGCTCACCTATAAGACAGGGGGCTGGGAACACCGGGGAGCTGTTTTTT. Protein product: CASSPIRQGAGNTGELFF.

V and J are TRBV6-5 and TRBJ1-5; D is ambiguous. Trimming pared 0 bases from V and 0 bases from J, leaving 9 bases between. From germline, CDR1 is MNHEY and CDR2 SVGAGI. CDR3 length: 16 amino acids. CDR3 nucleotide sequence: TGTGCCAGCAGTTACTCCCCCACAGATAGCAATCAGCCCCAGCATTTT. Encoded protein: CASSYSPTDSNQPQHF.

The chain has TRBV10-2 and TRBJ2-3; possibly TRBD1 for D (5 bases). From germline, CDR1 is WSHSY and CDR2 SAAADI. V was clipped by 7 bases and J by 2 bases, with 10 bases between them. There are 13 residues in the CDR3. The CDR3 region is CASKKGITDTQYF. The CDR3 DNA sequence: TGCGCCAGCAAAAAGGGGATCACAGATACGCAGTATTTT.

The chain has TRBV6-6 and TRBJ2-7; possible D gene TRBD1, 6 bases. This CDR3 spans 15 amino acids. CDR1 MNHNY and CDR2 SVGAGI come from the germline V gene (reference sequence). V lost 5 bases to trimming and J lost 2 bases, with 16 bases between them. CDR3 in amino acids: CASSPPGARAYEQYF. CDR3 nucleotides: TGTGCCAGCAGTCCCCCAGGGGCAAGGGCCTACGAGCAGTACTTC.

V and J are TRBV5-1 and TRBJ1-6, with D perhaps matching TRBD1 (6 bases). Trimming removed 5 bases at V and 9 bases at J, with 21 bases between. CDR1 and CDR2 from the germline V gene are SGHRS and YFSETQ. The CDR3 has 16 residues. CDR3 sequence reads: CASSLGGGRNGSPLHF. CDR3 bases: TGCGCCAGCAGTCTGGGAGGGGGGCGAAATGGTTCACCCCTCCACTTT.

This chain uses TRBV7-9 with TRBJ2-5, with 15 bases lining up with TRBD2. V shed 4 bases and J 5 bases; nucleotides not matched to a gene: 14. This CDR3 has 19 amino acids. Per the germline V gene, CDR1 is SEHNR and CDR2 is FQNEAQ (reference sequence). The CDR3 here is CASSWISGLAGGRWETQYF. The DNA of the CDR3 is TGTGCCAGCAGCTGGATTTCCGGACTAGCGGGGGGGCGATGGGAGACCCAGTACTTC.

The chain combines TRBV11-2 with TRBJ1-1; D is unresolved. This CDR3 has 11 amino acids. V lost 5 bases, J lost 3 bases, and 4 bases lay in between. Germline CDR1 and CDR2: SGHAT and FQNNGV. The CDR3 loop reads CASSPYTEAFF. The DNA of the CDR3 is TGTGCCAGCAGCCCATACACTGAAGCTTTCTTT.

This chain uses TRBV4-1 with TRBJ1-5; 10 nucleotides agree with TRBD1. The V gene's germline CDR1 is MGHRA and CDR2 YSYEKL. The CDR3 contains 14 residues. Trimming removed 0 bases from V and 10 bases from J; junction bases left unmatched: 3. The CDR3 spells CASSQEGQGIPQHF. Written as DNA, the CDR3 is TGCGCCAGCAGCCAAGAGGGACAGGGGATCCCCCAGCATTTT.

The gene calls are TRBV6-5 and TRBJ1-1; D is unresolved. V lost 5 bases to trimming and J lost 1 base, with 11 bases between them. The CDR3 is made up of 14 amino acids. The germline V gene encodes CDR1 MNHEY and CDR2 SVGAGI. Here the CDR3 DNA reads TGTGCCAGCAGTCTAATGCCCTCGAACACTGAAGCTTTCTTT. Translation gives CASSLMPSNTEAFF.

This chain links TRBV4-1 with TRBJ2-3; 10 bases fit TRBD2. The V gene's germline CDR1 is MGHRA and CDR2 YSYEKL. With 0 bases clipped from V and 9 bases from J, the junction kept 12 bases outside the gene matches. This CDR3 is 17 amino acids long. CDR3 sequence: CASSQDGLAGARGTQYF. The CDR3 DNA follows: TGCGCCAGCAGCCAAGACGGGCTAGCGGGGGCTCGGGGGACGCAGTATTTT.

The chain is built from TRBV5-1 and TRBJ2-1, with 8 bases identical to TRBD2. Trimming removed 5 bases from V and 9 bases from J; junction bases left unmatched: 13. The CDR3 is 15 residues long. Germline loops: CDR1 SGHRS, CDR2 YFSETQ. Here the CDR3 reads CASRPGTSIQGEQFF. The CDR3 bases are TGCGCCAGCAGGCCCGGGACTAGTATCCAGGGTGAGCAGTTCTTC.

V gene TRBV6-5 combines with J gene TRBJ2-2; possibly TRBD2 for D (6 bases). The germline V gene encodes CDR1 MNHEY and CDR2 SVGAGI. This CDR3 contains 13 residues. Trimming stripped 6 bases from V and 8 bases from J, with 13 bases between. The CDR3 sequence is CASSPAGYGELFF. The CDR3 DNA reads as TGTGCCAGCAGCCCCGCGGGGTATGGGGAGCTGTTTTTT.

This clone was recorded once. J is TRBJ1-2 and V is TRBV27, with a possible D match to TRBD1 (5 bases). CDR3 length: 13 residues. Germline CDR1 and CDR2: MNHEY and SMNVEV (reference sequence). The V end lost 8 bases, the J end lost 5 bases, and 15 bases lay between the germline ends. In DNA form, the CDR3 reads TGTGCCAGCGCGAACGATCGACAGTATGGCTACACCTTC. Its translation is CASANDRQYGYTF.

J is TRBJ2-3 and V is TRBV5-8; 12 nucleotides agree with TRBD1. Germline V CDR1 and CDR2: SGHTS, YDEGEE. The trim removed 4 bases at V and 4 bases at J, leaving 4 bases unmatched. The CDR3 covers 15 residues. CDR3 nucleotide sequence: TGTGCCAGCAGCCTGGGACAGGGGGCATCAGATACGCAGTATTTT. It specifies CASSLGQGASDTQYF.

The chain employs TRBV19 and TRBJ2-7, with D possibly matching TRBD2 (6 bases). Trimming removed 7 bases from V and 4 bases from J, with 17 bases in between. Germline-derived CDR1 and CDR2 are LNHDA and SQIVND (reference sequence). CDR3 length equals 14 residues. Written as DNA, the CDR3 is TGTGCCAGTACGCCCCCAGGGAGGAATTACGAGCAGTACTTC. Translation gives CASTPPGRNYEQYF.

This clone showed up just a few times. The CDR3: CASSYYRGVGYTF. The CDR3 DNA reads TGTGCCAGCAGTTACTACCGGGGGGTCGGCTACACCTTC. The gene calls are TRBV6-5 and TRBJ1-2; D might be TRBD1 (5 bases). This CDR3 has 13 residues. Trimming left V 1 base short and J 8 bases short, with 11 bases between. Germline-derived CDR1 and CDR2 are MNHEY and SVGAGI.

V usage is TRBV12-3 or TRBV12-4 and J usage is TRBJ1-2; the D is unclear. The V and J ends lost 1 base and 2 bases respectively, with 5 bases between them. CDR3 length: 13 residues. CDR3 sequence: CASSLDWNYGYTF. CDR3 in DNA: TGTGCCAGCAGTTTAGACTGGAACTATGGCTACACCTTC.

This chain connects TRBV11-3 to TRBJ2-3, with D perhaps matching TRBD1 (5 bases). The CDR3 loop spans 14 amino acids. In germline, CDR1 is SGHNT, CDR2 YENEEA. Trimming shortened V by 3 bases and J by 2 bases, and 9 bases separated the two germline ends. The CDR3, as DNA: TGTGCCAGCAGCTTGGCCAGGGACACAGATACGCAGTATTTT. Its translation is CASSLARDTDTQYF.

This chain uses TRBV10-1 with TRBJ2-3; 9 bases match TRBD1. CDR1 is WNHNN, CDR2 SYGVQD, per germline (reference sequence). The CDR3 loop spans 13 amino acids. The J segment lost 5 bases and the V segment lost 10 bases, leaving 7 bases of the junction unmatched. As DNA, the CDR3 is TGCGCCACACAGGGGGCGAAAGGAGATACGCAGTATTTT. It specifies CATQGAKGDTQYF.